This T cell receptor (beta chain) comes out of a study of OX40 agonist ivuxolimab in advanced cancers. Overall study: Those treated in dose escalation had hepatocellular carcinoma, melanoma, renal cell cancer or head and neck cancer. Three patients responded partially, comprising one with hepatocellular carcinoma and two with cutaneous melanoma.

V was clipped by 6 bases and J by 1 base; unmatched bases: 4. The CDR3 covers 14 residues. Germline CDR1 is PRHDT and CDR2 is FYEKMQ (reference sequence). Samples were taken at baseline and on day 1 of cycles 4 and 7. The protocol was immunoSEQ multiplex PCR, while the TCRdb copy is restricted to in-frame clones and leaves out a portion. The data hold roughly 53,000 clones, with more than 70% observed a single time. The starting material was CD4+ or CD8+ T cells sorted from blood, obtained in a trial of the OX40 agonist ivuxolimab. This rearrangement joins TRBV13 to TRBJ2-7, with 9 bases identical to TRBD2. The sequence derives from an adult with an advanced solid tumor such as melanoma, head and neck, liver or kidney cancer. The CDR3 region has the DNA TGTGCCAGCAGGGACGCGGGGGGGTCCTACGAGCAGTACTTC. It specifies CASRDAGGSYEQYF.